This T cell receptor (beta chain) originates from a study of OX40 agonist ivuxolimab in advanced cancers. Findings and limits, study-wide: On average, a greater number of expanded clones characterised CD8+ T cells relative to CD4+.

This clone came up once. The antigen remains unidentified. The CDR3 consists of 16 residues. Germline V lookup: CDR1 LNHDA, CDR2 SQIVND (reference sequence). With 7 bases clipped from V and 4 bases from J, the junction kept 11 bases outside the gene matches. Libraries were prepared by immunoSEQ multiplex PCR; TCRdb keeps only in-frame clonotypes and omits some of them. The data contain some 40,000 clones, over 60% of them singletons. Sequencing was performed on CD4+ or CD8+ T cells sorted from blood, taken in a trial of the OX40 agonist ivuxolimab. The V and J genes are TRBV19 and TRBJ1-5, with TRBD1 matching over 9 bases. The sequence was collected from an adult with an advanced solid tumor such as melanoma, head and neck, liver or kidney cancer. CDR3: CASTHFGQGRNQPQHF. For the CDR3, the DNA is TGTGCCAGTACCCACTTCGGACAGGGGCGAAATCAGCCCCAGCATTTT.